Each of the 12 T cell receptor beta chains below was sequenced from the same sample in a study of PD-1 blockade in classical Hodgkin lymphoma. Following autologous stem cell transplantation, relapse occurred in every patient, and exposure to brentuximab vedotin varied. The method was immunoSEQ multiplex PCR; TCRdb's version includes in-frame clones alone and lacks a portion of them. The sample has under 30,000 clones, about 71% seen once; the top ten hold 4%. The source material was peripheral blood mononuclear cells (PBMCs), sampled before the second cycle of nivolumab. The receptor set was obtained from a human donor with classical Hodgkin lymphoma.

This sequence joins TRBV7-9 and TRBJ1-4; D is perhaps TRBD1 (5 bases). Deletions cut 5 bases from V and 4 bases from J, with 20 bases between. The CDR3 runs to 17 residues. Germline V gene sequence: CDR1 SEHNR, CDR2 FQNEAQ (reference sequence). The CDR3 reads CASSDTDRGAFNEKLFF. CDR3 nucleotides: TGTGCCAGCAGCGACACGGACCGTGGGGCATTTAATGAAAAACTGTTTTTT.

The chain links TRBV28 to TRBJ1-1; 8 bases agree with TRBD1. Germline trimming cut 4 bases from V and 5 bases from J; bases unmatched to any gene: 9. Germline loops: CDR1 MDHEN, CDR2 SYDVKM. The CDR3 is made up of 15 amino acids. The CDR3 spells CASSSGQGGRTEAFF. CDR3 bases: TGTGCCAGCAGTTCAGGACAGGGTGGACGGACTGAAGCTTTCTTT.

The rearrangement uses TRBV19 and TRBJ2-1; TRBD2 is a possible D gene (6 bases). Germline V gene data show CDR1 as LNHDA and CDR2 as SQIVND (reference sequence). CDR3 length equals 13 residues. Between the trimmed V and J ends, which lost 4 bases and 6 bases, there was a span of 10 bases. CDR3 DNA: TGTGCCAGTAGTACCCGGGACTCCAATGAGCAGTTCTTC. It yields the protein CASSTRDSNEQFF.

V gene TRBV27 combines with J gene TRBJ1-4; D uncertain. V gave up 3 bases and J gave up 0 bases, with 14 bases separating them. The CDR3 totals 17 residues. Per germline, CDR1 MNHEY and CDR2 SMNVEV (reference sequence). The chain's CDR3 is CASSFRAPMPTNEKLFF. Here the CDR3 DNA reads TGTGCCAGCAGTTTTAGGGCACCAATGCCAACTAATGAAAAACTGTTTTTT. Full variable domain (remainder filled in from reference TRBV27 and TRBJ1-4): EAQVTQNPRYLITVTGKKLTVTCSQNMNHEYMSWYRQDPGLGLRQIYYSMNVEVTDKGDVPEGYKVSRKEKRNFPLILESPSPNQTSLYFCASSFRAPMPTNEKLFFGSGTQLSVL.

The CDR3 DNA follows: TGTGCCAGTAGTGAGGGGCGAGAGACCCAGTACTTC. This encodes CASSEGRETQYF. This chain links TRBV19 with TRBJ2-5; D may match TRBD1 or TRBD2 (5 bases each). The CDR3 has 12 amino acids. The V gene's germline CDR1 is LNHDA and CDR2 SQIVND (reference sequence). The ends were cut back, 5 bases at V and 4 bases at J, with 8 bases in the middle.

The rearrangement uses TRBV5-1 and TRBJ1-1; weak D call: TRBD1 (6 bases). CDR3 size: 12 residues. CDR1 is SGHRS, CDR2 YFSETQ, per germline. V was trimmed by 0 bases and J by 10 bases, leaving 10 bases between them. Here the CDR3 DNA reads TGCGCCAGCAGCTTGGAACAGGGACCAGCTTTCTTT. Its translation: CASSLEQGPAFF.

This rearrangement joins TRBV2 to TRBJ1-2, with D tentatively TRBD1 (5 bases). In germline, CDR1 is SNHLY, CDR2 FYNNEI. This CDR3 has 14 amino acids. The V gene lost 6 bases and the J gene lost 1 base, with 12 bases spanning the gap. In nucleotides, the CDR3 is TGTGCCAGCAGCTACCTGACAGTTAACTATGGCTACACCTTC. Amino acids: CASSYLTVNYGYTF.

This chain joins TRBV7-2 and TRBJ2-5, with TRBD2 identical over 13 bases. V shed 2 bases and J 5 bases; nucleotides not matched to a gene: 11. The CDR3 contains 18 residues. Germline loops: CDR1 SGHTA, CDR2 FQGNSA. CDR3 region: CASSLRRTSGGASETQYF. For the CDR3, the DNA is TGTGCCAGCAGCTTACGGAGAACTAGCGGGGGGGCCTCGGAGACCCAGTACTTC.

The V gene is TRBV7-9, the J gene TRBJ2-3; no firm D call. Trimming shortened V by 5 bases and J by 6 bases, and 12 bases separated the two germline ends. The CDR3 is 13 residues long. Germline CDR1 and CDR2: SEHNR and FQNEAQ (reference sequence). DNA of the CDR3: TGTGCCAGCAGCCTCGTTCAGCCCGATACGCAGTATTTT. Its translation: CASSLVQPDTQYF.

This clone showed up just once. The J gene is TRBJ1-2, the V gene TRBV28; tentatively, D is TRBD1 (6 bases). Trimming cost V 5 bases and J 8 bases, with 12 bases left between them. CDR1 is MDHEN, CDR2 SYDVKM, per germline. This CDR3 spans 12 amino acids. The CDR3 loop reads CASSARQEGYTF. The CDR3 nucleotides read TGTGCCAGCAGTGCACGACAGGAGGGCTACACCTTC.

This chain uses TRBV27 with TRBJ1-2; D is perhaps TRBD1 (5 bases). V lost 2 bases and J 10 bases, leaving 11 bases between the germline ends. From germline, CDR1 is MNHEY and CDR2 SMNVEV (reference sequence). This CDR3 is 12 amino acids long. The CDR3 spells CASSLLGQYYTF. In nucleotides, the CDR3 is TGTGCCAGCAGTTTACTGGGGCAGTACTACACCTTC.

This chain connects TRBV7-2 to TRBJ2-3; D possibly corresponds to TRBD2 (5 bases). CDR1 SGHTA and CDR2 FQGNSA come from the germline V gene. CDR3 length: 16 residues. Trimming shortened V by 6 bases and J by 3 bases, and 19 bases separated the two germline ends. The DNA of the CDR3 is TGTGCCAGCAGGGGGTGGACTTCGGGTAGGACAGATACGCAGTATTTT. Translation gives CASRGWTSGRTDTQYF. Full variable domain (missing parts from reference TRBV7-2 and TRBJ2-3): GAGVSQSPSNKVTEKGKDVELRCDPISGHTALYWYRQSLGQGLEFLIYFQGNSAPDKSGLPSDRFSAERTGGSVSTLTIQRTQQEDSAVYLCASRGWTSGRTDTQYFGPGTRLTVL.